This T cell receptor (beta chain) emerged from a study of cytomegalovirus exposure and HLA in healthy donors. CDR3 length: 13 residues. Germline lookup yields CDR1 ENHRY and CDR2 SYGVKD. V gave up 10 bases and J gave up 9 bases; unmatched junction bases: 12. Notes on this clone: Its specificity is not known.

PCR was performed using 60 Vbeta and 13 Jbeta primers. This table comes from immunoSEQ multiplex PCR, and its TCRdb copy is limited to in-frame clones, with some not included. The data contain about 130,000 clones, around 67% of them singletons. Findings of the study overall: The availability of immune exposure information extended only to CMV serostatus. Some segments of the V type, notably TRBV6-2 and TRBV6-3, were excluded as indistinguishable. Cytomegalovirus association was assigned to about 150 TCR beta chains. Within an earlier analysis, most TCR beta V segments proved productive either about 90% or about 30% of the time.

The gene calls are TRBV10-3 and TRBJ1-5, with TRBD1 matching over 7 bases. The origin of this receptor is a man aged 18 to 35 in good health and CMV-seropositive. Sequences were obtained from PBMCs. The CDR3 here is CATQGDFSTPQHF. The CDR3 DNA sequence: TGTGCCACCCAGGGGGACTTCAGCACGCCCCAGCATTTT.